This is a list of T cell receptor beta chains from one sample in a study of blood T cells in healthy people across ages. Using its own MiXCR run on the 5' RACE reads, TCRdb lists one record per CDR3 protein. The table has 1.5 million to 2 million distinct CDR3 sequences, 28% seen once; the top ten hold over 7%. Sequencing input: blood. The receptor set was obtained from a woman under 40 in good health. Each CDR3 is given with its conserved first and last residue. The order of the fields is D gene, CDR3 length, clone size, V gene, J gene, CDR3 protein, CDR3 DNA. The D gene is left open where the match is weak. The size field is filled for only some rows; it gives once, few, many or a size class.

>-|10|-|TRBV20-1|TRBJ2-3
CSARRDTQYF
TGCAGTGCTAGGAGGGATACGCAGTATTTT
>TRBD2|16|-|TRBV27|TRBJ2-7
CASSPLLTAGEHEQYF
TGTGCCAGCAGCCCCCTTCTTACGGCGGGGGAACACGAGCAGTACTTC
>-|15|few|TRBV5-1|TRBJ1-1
CASSTDTLRDTEAFF
TGCGCCAGCAGCACTGACACTTTAAGGGACACTGAAGCTTTCTTT
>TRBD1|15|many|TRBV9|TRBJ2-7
CASSVANRGGHEQYF
TGTGCCAGCAGCGTAGCGAACAGGGGTGGGCACGAGCAGTACTTC
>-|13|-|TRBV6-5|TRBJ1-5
CASRGGVQQPQHF
TGTGCCAGTAGGGGGGGGGTACAGCAGCCCCAGCATTTT
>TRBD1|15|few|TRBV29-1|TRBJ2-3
CSVDSPGGGTDTQYF
TGCAGCGTTGACTCCCCAGGGGGCGGGACAGATACGCAGTATTTT
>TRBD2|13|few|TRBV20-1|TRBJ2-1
CSATGLARETQFF
TGCAGTGCAACGGGACTAGCAAGGGAGACCCAGTTCTTC
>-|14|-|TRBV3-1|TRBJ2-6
CASSRSGGANVLTF
TGTGCCAGCAGCCGTAGCGGCGGGGCCAACGTCCTGACTTTC
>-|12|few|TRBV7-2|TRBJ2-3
CASSALRDTQYF
TGTGCCAGCAGCGCGTTGAGGGATACGCAGTATTTT
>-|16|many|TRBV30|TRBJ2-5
CAWSGLAMGFAETQYF
TGTGCCTGGAGTGGGCTAGCGATGGGGTTTGCAGAGACCCAGTACTTC
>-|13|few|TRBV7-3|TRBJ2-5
CASSLQSAETQYF
TGTGCCAGCAGCTTACAGTCCGCGGAGACCCAGTACTTC
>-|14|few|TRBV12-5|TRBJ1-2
CASGSQLRGYGYTF
TGTGCTAGTGGTTCGCAGTTGCGGGGCTATGGCTACACCTTC
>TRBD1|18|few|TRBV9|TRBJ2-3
CASSTRPGTGGNTDTQYF
TGTGCCAGCAGCACACGTCCCGGGACAGGGGGTAACACAGATACGCAGTATTTT
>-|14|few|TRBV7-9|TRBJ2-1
CASSLGGARGEQFF
TGTGCCAGCAGCTTAGGAGGGGCTCGGGGTGAGCAGTTCTTC
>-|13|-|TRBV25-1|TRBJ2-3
CASSKGVVDTQYF
TGTGCCAGCAGTAAGGGAGTGGTAGATACGCAGTATTTT